The following is a TCR beta chain sequence with its context. The V gene lost 4 bases and the J gene lost 7 bases, with 20 bases spanning the gap. The length of the CDR3 is 16 residues. Per the germline V gene, CDR1 is SGDLS and CDR2 is YYNGEE. Using immunoSEQ multiplex PCR, the repertoire was profiled, and TCRdb retains in-frame clones only, with some absent. The sample has about 59,000 clones; around 87% are singletons. This entry is derived from a study of control samples from healthy donors and cancer patients. The receptor was derived from a woman aged 60 to 75 with lung cancer. The chain uses TRBV9 and TRBJ1-4; weak D call: TRBD1 (6 bases). The sequencing input was PBMCs. The CDR3 sequence is CASSLRGVVGGEKLFF. In nucleotides, the CDR3 is TGTGCCAGCAGCCTCCGAGGCGTGGTAGGGGGTGAAAAACTGTTTTTT.